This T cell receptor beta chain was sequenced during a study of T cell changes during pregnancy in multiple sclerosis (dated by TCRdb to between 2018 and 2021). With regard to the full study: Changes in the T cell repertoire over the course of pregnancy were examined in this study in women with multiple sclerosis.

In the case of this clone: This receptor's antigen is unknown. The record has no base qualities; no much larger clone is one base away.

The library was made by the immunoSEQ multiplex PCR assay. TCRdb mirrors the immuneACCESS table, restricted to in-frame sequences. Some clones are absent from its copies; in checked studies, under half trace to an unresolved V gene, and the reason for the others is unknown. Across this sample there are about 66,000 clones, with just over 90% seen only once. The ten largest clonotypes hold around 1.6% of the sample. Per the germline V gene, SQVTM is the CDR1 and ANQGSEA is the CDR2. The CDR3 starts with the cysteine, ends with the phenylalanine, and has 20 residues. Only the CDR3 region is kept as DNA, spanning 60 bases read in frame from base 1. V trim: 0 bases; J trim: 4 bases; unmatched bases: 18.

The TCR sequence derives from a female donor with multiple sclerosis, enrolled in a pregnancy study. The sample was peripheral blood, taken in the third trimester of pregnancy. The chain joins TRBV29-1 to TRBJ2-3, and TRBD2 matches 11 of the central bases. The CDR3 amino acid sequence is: CSVEDLGHSGREWTPDTQYF. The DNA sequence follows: TGCAGCGTTGAAGATCTGGGCCATAGCGGGAGGGAGTGGACCCCAGATACGCAGTATTTT.